Reported below is one T cell receptor (beta chain). The antigen is undetermined. The source of the sample is a study of T cell responses to AZD1222 COVID-19 vaccine. The CDR3 contains 15 residues. V shed 4 bases and J 4 bases; nucleotides not matched to a gene: 4. CDR1 is ENHRY, CDR2 SYGVKD, per germline. Profiling relied on immunoSEQ multiplex PCR, and the TCRdb table lists in-frame clones only, not all of them. The sample consists of approximately 120,000 clones, 80% to 90% of them appearing once. The study, taken as a whole, reports: Reportedly, nearly half the spike-specific TCRs target unmutated variant regions. There were repertoire samples only from the period after the peak T cell response. A rise in Spike-specific TCR breadth and depth followed two AZD1222 doses. Among vaccine-associated CD4 TCRs, coverage spanned spike, with dominance at 160-218 and 743-854.

The J gene is TRBJ2-6, the V gene TRBV10-3; 7 positions agree with TRBD1. Sequences were derived from peripheral blood, sampled 28 days after the second AZD1222 dose. This sequence originates from an adult who received the AZD1222 COVID-19 vaccine. In DNA form, the CDR3 reads TGTGCCATCAGTGTTGACAGGGCCGGGGCCAACGTCCTGACTTTC. It yields the protein CAISVDRAGANVLTF.